This TCR beta chain was observed in a study of tumor-infiltrating lymphocytes in oesophageal squamous cell carcinoma. The CDR3 spans 16 residues. Germline CDR1 reads SSHAT; CDR2 reads FNYEAQ (reference sequence). This clonotype appeared a single time. At one of its ends the junction is not consistent with the germline gene, which may arise from a read error. TCRdb used MiXCR to reprocess the PCR reads, holding one entry per CDR3 protein. In the table there are some 20,000 distinct CDR3 sequences, 50% of which are singletons. This rearrangement joins TRBV7-7 to TRBJ2-5; 7 bases match TRBD2. Material: esophageal tumor tissue. The TCR sequence derives from a male donor with esophageal squamous cell carcinoma. The CDR3 DNA sequence: TGTGCTAGCAGCTTAGGATCGGGACTACTTTTGGAGACCCAGTACTTC. Translation: CASSLGSGLLLETQYF.